A single sample is the source of the 20 T cell receptor beta chains below, sequenced in a study of cytomegalovirus exposure and HLA in healthy donors. The PCR ran on 60 Vbeta and 13 Jbeta primers. Measured with immunoSEQ multiplex PCR; TCRdb has only the in-frame clones, and not every one. The data hold 130,000 to 150,000 clones, with almost 80% observed a single time. The sample comprised PBMCs. The receptors here all came from a woman in her thirties or forties in good health and CMV-seropositive.

The J gene is TRBJ2-5, the V gene TRBV4-1; no clear D gene. The J call may not be correct, given that the DNA end is closer to TRBJ2-7. This CDR3 is 16 amino acids long. In germline, CDR1 is MGHRA, CDR2 YSYEKL. CDR3 residues: CASSQDFTATSYEQYF. CDR3 bases: TGCGCCAGCAGCCAAGATTTCACAGCCACCTCCTACGAGCAGTACTTC.

This clone has a handful of counts. The J gene is TRBJ2-6, the V gene TRBV11-2; D is possibly TRBD1 (5 bases). The CDR3 consists of 16 residues. V dropped 0 bases and J dropped 0 bases, with 6 bases sitting between them. Germline V gene sequence: CDR1 SGHAT, CDR2 FQNNGV. CDR3 residues: CASSLEGVSGANVLTF. The CDR3 DNA is TGTGCCAGCAGCTTAGAAGGGGTCTCTGGGGCCAACGTCCTGACTTTC.

The chain has TRBV6-5 and TRBJ1-2, with 7 bases fitting TRBD1. The germline gives CDR1 MNHEY, CDR2 SVGAGI. CDR3 size: 13 residues. The trim removed 5 bases at V and 4 bases at J, leaving 4 bases unmatched. The CDR3 sequence is CASSPTGPYGYTF. The CDR3 DNA sequence: TGTGCCAGCAGTCCGACAGGGCCCTATGGCTACACCTTC.

The genes are TRBV7-9 and TRBJ1-1; TRBD1 aligns across 11 bases. This CDR3 has 16 residues. Per germline, CDR1 SEHNR and CDR2 FQNEAQ (reference sequence). With 6 bases clipped from V and 2 bases from J, the junction kept 8 bases outside the gene matches. CDR3 loop: CASRSGTGGTNTEAFF. The CDR3 region has the DNA TGTGCCAGCAGATCCGGGACAGGGGGGACCAACACTGAAGCTTTCTTT.

The rearrangement links TRBV29-1 to TRBJ1-1; D not certain. In germline, CDR1 is SQVTM, CDR2 ANQGSEA. This CDR3 has 16 residues. Trimming removed 7 bases from V and 1 base from J, with 22 bases in between. CDR3 nucleotides: TGCAGCGGGAAGGAGCATGGGAGGGATGCGAACACTGAAGCTTTCTTT. This gives the protein CSGKEHGRDANTEAFF.

This chain uses TRBV9 with TRBJ1-4; D is unresolved. The germline V gene encodes CDR1 SGDLS and CDR2 YYNGEE. Trimming took 4 bases from V and 4 from J, leaving 20 bases between them. The CDR3 spans 17 residues. CDR3 coding DNA: TGTGCCAGCAGCCCTAACGATCGTTGGGAGATTAATGAAAAACTGTTTTTT. Its protein is CASSPNDRWEINEKLFF.

The chain links TRBV4-1 to TRBJ1-6, with 7 bases fitting TRBD1. V trimming: 1 base; J trimming: 1 base; junction bases outside the gene matches: 7. The germline CDR1 and CDR2 sequences are MGHRA and YSYEKL. CDR3 length equals 18 residues. CDR3 sequence (DNA): TGCGCCAGCAGCCAAGGCCCCCGACAGGGTTCCTATAATTCACCCCTCCACTTT. It translates to CASSQGPRQGSYNSPLHF.

This clone was seen a few times. The chain recombines TRBV7-9 with TRBJ2-5, with 12 bases matching TRBD2. Germline CDR1 SEHNR, CDR2 FQNEAQ (reference sequence). V shed 5 bases and J 5 bases; nucleotides not matched to a gene: 6. This CDR3 is 15 amino acids long. The CDR3 region has the DNA TGTGCCAGCAGCGAGACTAGCGGGGGATCGGAGACCCAGTACTTC. It encodes CASSETSGGSETQYF.

The rearrangement joins TRBV2 to TRBJ1-3; D is perhaps TRBD1 (5 bases). The CDR3 is made up of 13 amino acids. The V end lost 6 bases, the J end lost 4 bases, and 10 bases lay between the germline ends. Per the germline V gene, CDR1 is SNHLY and CDR2 is FYNNEI. The CDR3 loop reads CASSLGPGNTIYF. CDR3 bases: TGTGCCAGCAGCCTGGGGCCCGGAAACACCATATATTTT.

This rearrangement joins TRBV6-1 to TRBJ2-4; 12 nucleotides agree with TRBD2. The CDR3 loop spans 18 amino acids. V was pared by 2 bases and J by 0 bases, with 5 bases of the junction left unmatched. CDR1 MNHNS and CDR2 SASEGT come from the germline V gene. CDR3 loop: CASSERLAGALAKNIQYF. CDR3 nucleotide sequence: TGTGCCAGCAGTGAACGACTAGCGGGGGCCTTAGCCAAAAACATTCAGTACTTC.

This clone was counted a single time. This chain links TRBV7-2 with TRBJ2-5; possible D gene TRBD1, 5 bases. There are 13 residues in the CDR3. In germline, CDR1 is SGHTA, CDR2 FQGNSA. V lost 2 bases to trimming and J lost 4 bases, with 8 bases between them. Here the CDR3 reads CASSLRGGETQYF. CDR3 bases: TGTGCCAGCAGCTTAAGGGGCGGAGAGACCCAGTACTTC.

V is TRBV12-5 and J is TRBJ2-2, with D hard to call. The CDR3 consists of 12 residues. Germline values: CDR1 LGHNT, CDR2 FRNRAP. Trimming stripped 2 bases from V and 7 bases from J, with 5 bases between. CDR3 amino acids: CASGLHIGELFF. For the CDR3, the DNA is TGTGCTAGTGGTTTGCACATCGGGGAGCTGTTTTTT. Supplemented by reference TRBV12-5 and TRBJ2-2, the full variable domain reads DARVTQTPRHKVTEMGQEVTMRCQPILGHNTVFWYRQTMMQGLELLAYFRNRAPLDDSGMPKDRFSAEMPDATLATLKIQPSEPRDSAVYFCASGLHIGELFFGEGSRLTVL.

The chain employs TRBV12-5 and TRBJ2-3; 9 bases are shared with TRBD1. Germline V gene sequence: CDR1 LGHNT, CDR2 FRNRAP. With 4 bases clipped from V and 4 bases from J, the junction kept 6 bases outside the gene matches. This CDR3 has 15 amino acids. Here the CDR3 reads CASGSDRGLADTQYF. CDR3 DNA: TGTGCTAGTGGTTCCGACAGGGGGTTGGCAGATACGCAGTATTTT. Supplemented by reference TRBV12-5 and TRBJ2-3, the full variable domain reads DARVTQTPRHKVTEMGQEVTMRCQPILGHNTVFWYRQTMMQGLELLAYFRNRAPLDDSGMPKDRFSAEMPDATLATLKIQPSEPRDSAVYFCASGSDRGLADTQYFGPGTRLTVL.

This chain links TRBV5-4 with TRBJ2-3; 8 bases match TRBD2. The CDR3 consists of 15 residues. V gave up 2 bases and J gave up 2 bases; unmatched junction bases: 4. The germline V gene encodes CDR1 SGHNT and CDR2 YYREEE (reference sequence). The DNA of the CDR3 is TGTGCCAGCAGCTTCGGGGGGGCTTTCACAGATACGCAGTATTTT. Translating it yields CASSFGGAFTDTQYF.

The chain is built from TRBV19 and TRBJ2-7; no definite D call. In germline, CDR1 is LNHDA, CDR2 SQIVND (reference sequence). This CDR3 region has 15 residues. V was cut by 2 bases and J by 0 bases, with 11 bases left in between. The CDR3 spells CASSIQATYSYEQYF. The CDR3 region has the DNA TGTGCCAGTAGTATACAGGCGACATACTCCTACGAGCAGTACTTC.

The chain is built from TRBV9 and TRBJ2-3, with D perhaps matching TRBD1 (7 bases). The CDR3 contains 15 residues. Trimming left V 6 bases short and J 4 bases short, with 18 bases between. Germline assignment: CDR1 SGDLS and CDR2 YYNGEE. The CDR3 loop reads CASTAGTAQSDTQYF. CDR3 nucleotides: TGTGCCAGCACGGCGGGGACAGCACAATCAGATACGCAGTATTTT.

The chain recombines TRBV7-2 with TRBJ2-5, with 9 bases that match TRBD2. V gave up 2 bases and J gave up 2 bases; unmatched junction bases: 3. The CDR3 runs to 15 residues. The germline CDR1 and CDR2 sequences are SGHTA and FQGNSA. The CDR3 region is CASSLNSGGQETQYF. The CDR3 coding sequence is TGTGCCAGCAGCTTAAATAGCGGGGGACAAGAGACCCAGTACTTC.

V is TRBV5-1 and J is TRBJ1-1; D ambiguous. Trimming cost V 0 bases and J 10 bases, with 16 bases left between them. The CDR3 is 14 amino acids. Germline assignment: CDR1 SGHRS and CDR2 YFSETQ. CDR3 protein: CASSLGGSPNGAFF. CDR3 DNA sequence: TGCGCCAGCAGCTTGGGCGGCAGCCCCAACGGAGCTTTCTTT.

This clone has a handful of counts. The chain's CDR3 is CASSPTIGGPANEKLFF. As DNA, the CDR3 is TGTGCCAGCTCACCGACGATAGGGGGCCCAGCGAATGAAAAACTGTTTTTT. The J gene is TRBJ1-4, the V gene TRBV18; 7 nucleotides align to TRBD1. The germline CDR1 and CDR2 sequences are KGHSH and LQKENI. The V segment lost 3 bases and the J segment 5 bases; nucleotides outside the gene matches: 12. CDR3 length: 17 amino acids.

This rearrangement joins TRBV5-1 to TRBJ2-3, with TRBD1 matching 8 bases. The germline V gene encodes CDR1 SGHRS and CDR2 YFSETQ. The CDR3 covers 15 residues. Germline trimming cut 6 bases from V and 3 bases from J; bases unmatched to any gene: 9. The CDR3 loop reads CASTRGTGETDTQYF. The CDR3 coding sequence is TGCGCCAGCACCAGAGGGACAGGTGAAACAGATACGCAGTATTTT. The whole variable domain, filled in from reference TRBV5-1 and TRBJ2-3, reads KAGVTQTPRYLIKTRGQQVTLSCSPISGHRSVSWYQQTPGQGLQFLFEYFSETQRNKGNFPGRFSGRQFSNSRSEMNVSTLELGDSALYLCASTRGTGETDTQYFGPGTRLTVL.